The 29 T cell receptor beta chains below all came from one sample that was sequenced in a study of T cell repertoires in cytomegalovirus infection (dated by TCRdb to the late 2010s). This sample was sequenced with an Illumina HiSeq 1500. The public sequencing data were trimmed at Q25 with fastp and processed into clonotypes with MiXCR by TCRdb, which kept only in-frame beta chains. Identical CDR3 protein sequences are pooled into one entry, listed with their most common genes and DNA. The sample includes a few hundred thousand distinct CDR3 sequences, with more than 8% observed a single time. The top ten hold around 4% of the sample. The sequenced sample consisted of PBMCs. These receptor sequences come from a human donor in good health (CMV status not recorded). Some clones in this sample may be carry-over from other donors' samples.

This clonotype was counted many times. V usage is TRBV7-6 and J usage is TRBJ2-5; 8 bases are shared with TRBD1. Germline values: CDR1 SGHVS, CDR2 FNYEAQ. The V gene end was trimmed by 5 bases and the J gene end by 4 bases; junction bases not matched to a gene: 15. The CDR3 runs to 17 residues. CDR3 nucleotide sequence: TGTGCCAGCAGCAGACAGCCTTCGGACAGGGAAAGAGAGACCCAGTACTTC. Translation: CASSRQPSDRERETQYF.

A few counts support this clonotype. The rearrangement links TRBV6-2 or TRBV6-3 to TRBJ1-4; tentatively, D is TRBD1 (6 bases). This CDR3 comprises 16 residues. In germline, CDR1 is MNHEY, CDR2 SVGEGT. Trimming shortened V by 2 bases and J by 2 bases, and 12 bases separated the two germline ends. CDR3 in DNA: TGTGCCAGCAGTTACGCCAGGGGTGCCACTAATGAAAAACTGTTTTTT. Translating it yields CASSYARGATNEKLFF.

This clonotype came up many times. The J gene is TRBJ2-2, the V gene TRBV7-2; 7 bases line up with TRBD1. The CDR3 length is 16 residues. J was trimmed by 7 bases and V by 5 bases; bases with no gene match: 13. Germline-derived CDR1 and CDR2 are SGHTA and FQGNSA. CDR3 coding DNA: TGTGCCAGCAGCCCTAGCCTGGACAGGAAACACGGGGAGCTGTTTTTT. It encodes CASSPSLDRKHGELFF. Full variable domain (rest looked up from reference TRBV7-2 and TRBJ2-2): GAGVSQSPSNKVTEKGKDVELRCDPISGHTALYWYRQSLGQGLEFLIYFQGNSAPDKSGLPSDRFSAERTGGSVSTLTIQRTQQEDSAVYLCASSPSLDRKHGELFFGEGSRLTVL.

Note on this clonotype: A junction end diverges from the germline sequence, so it may reflect a read error. This sequence joins TRBV20-1 and TRBJ1-5; 8 bases agree with TRBD1. This CDR3 region has 14 residues. From germline, CDR1 is DFQATT and CDR2 SNEGSKA (reference sequence). The CDR3 region has the DNA TGCAGTGCTAGGCACCAACAGGGGGATCAGCCCCAGCGTTTT. Translated, it gives CSARHQQGDQPQRF.

This clonotype came up many times. The genes are TRBV28 and TRBJ2-2, with D hard to call. Trimming took off 5 bases at V and 1 base at J, with 11 bases between the two ends. CDR1 is MDHEN, CDR2 SYDVKM, per germline. The CDR3 runs 15 residues. CDR3 amino acids: CASSAPTMNTGELFF. The CDR3 DNA reads as TGTGCCAGCAGTGCGCCGACAATGAACACCGGGGAGCTGTTTTTT.

The rearrangement links TRBV3-1 to TRBJ2-5; D is perhaps TRBD2 (5 bases). Germline V gene data show CDR1 as LGHDT and CDR2 as YNNKEL (reference sequence). V lost 0 bases to trimming and J lost 6 bases, with 11 bases between them. This CDR3 is 14 amino acids long. The CDR3, as DNA: TGTGCCAGCAGCCAAGATCGTACTAGACAGACCCAGTACTTC. Its translation is CASSQDRTRQTQYF.

This clonotype came up a few times. V and J are TRBV19 and TRBJ1-5; TRBD1 agrees at 9 bases. CDR1 and CDR2 from the germline V gene are LNHDA and SQIVND (reference sequence). The CDR3 sequence is 16 residues long. V was pared by 7 bases and J by 7 bases, with 14 bases of the junction left unmatched. The DNA of the CDR3 is TGTGCCAGTACCCCCGGGACAGGGAGGAGTGGCCAGCCCCAGCATTTT. Amino acids: CASTPGTGRSGQPQHF.

The V and J genes are TRBV6-1 and TRBJ1-4; D unclear. CDR1 is MNHNS and CDR2 is SASEGT in the germline V gene. V was clipped by 11 bases and J by 14 bases, with 21 bases between them. The CDR3 is 12 residues long. The CDR3 is CAGSRPSGSLFF. Written as DNA, the CDR3 is TGTGCCGGATCTCGACCCTCGGGATCGCTGTTTTTT.

V is TRBV5-1 and J is TRBJ2-1; possibly TRBD1 or TRBD2 for D (5 bases each). Germline values: CDR1 SGHRS, CDR2 YFSETQ. V lost 4 bases to trimming and J lost 8 bases, with 19 bases between them. The CDR3 covers 15 residues. The CDR3, as DNA: TGCGCCAGCAGCGCCCGGGACGCCGTTTATCATGAGCAGTTCTTC. Protein: CASSARDAVYHEQFF.

This clonotype came up many times. This chain uses TRBV7-2 with TRBJ2-7, with TRBD2 matching over 9 bases. There are 16 residues in the CDR3. CDR1 SGHTA and CDR2 FQGNSA come from the germline V gene. Trimming took 4 bases from V and 1 from J; bases not matched to a gene: 8. The CDR3 region has the DNA TGTGCCAGCAGCTCCTCTGTGACTAGCGGTTCCTACGAGCAGTACTTC. Translation: CASSSSVTSGSYEQYF. The complete variable domain, with remaining parts taken from reference TRBV7-2 and TRBJ2-7, reads GAGVSQSPSNKVTEKGKDVELRCDPISGHTALYWYRQSLGQGLEFLIYFQGNSAPDKSGLPSDRFSAERTGGSVSTLTIQRTQQEDSAVYLCASSSSVTSGSYEQYFGPGTRLTVT.

This chain connects TRBV14 to TRBJ1-1; 7 nucleotides line up with TRBD1. Germline lookup yields CDR1 SGHDN and CDR2 FVKESK. V lost 2 bases and J lost 4; bases outside the gene matches: 7. This CDR3 is 15 amino acids long. In DNA, the CDR3 is TGTGCCAGCAGCCAATATTCAGGGGGGTTCACTGAAGCTTTCTTT. Amino acid sequence: CASSQYSGGFTEAFF.

This clonotype appeared a few times. The chain joins TRBV4-2 to TRBJ2-5; D tentatively fits TRBD1 or TRBD2 (5 bases each). Germline CDR1 and CDR2: LGHNA and YNFKEQ. This CDR3 is 14 amino acids long. V lost 1 base to trimming and J lost 5 bases, with 11 bases between them. The CDR3 here is CASSQARGRETQYF. The CDR3 DNA is TGTGCCAGCAGCCAAGCTCGGGGCCGGGAGACCCAGTACTTC.

This clonotype was recorded a few times. This chain uses TRBV11-3 with TRBJ1-6; 8 nucleotides match TRBD1. Germline V CDR1 and CDR2: SGHNT, YENEEA. The CDR3 runs 15 residues. V dropped 5 bases and J dropped 8; count of bases not matched to a gene: 8. CDR3 DNA: TGTGCCAGCAGCCCAGGACAGGGCGTGGATTCACCCCTCCACTTT. It specifies CASSPGQGVDSPLHF.

This clonotype appeared many times. This chain links TRBV6-2 or TRBV6-3 with TRBJ2-1; a weak D match, TRBD1 (5 bases). Germline CDR1 is MNHEY and CDR2 is SVGEGT. V lost 4 bases and J lost 7, with 17 bases in between. This CDR3 has 15 amino acids. CDR3 nucleotides: TGTGCCAGCAGTTCCCCTACAGGACGAGGTAATGAGCAGTTCTTC. Its translation: CASSSPTGRGNEQFF.

This clonotype was seen ten or more times. The chain links TRBV7-2 to TRBJ2-1; 9 bases are a match to TRBD1. Per the germline V gene, CDR1 is SGHTA and CDR2 is FQGNSA. The CDR3 extends over 15 amino acids. Trimming cost V 1 base and J 4 bases; bases outside gene matches: 2. This CDR3 reads CASSLDRGHYNEQFF. CDR3 bases: TGTGCCAGCAGCTTAGACAGGGGGCATTACAATGAGCAGTTCTTC. The full variable domain, in which reference TRBV7-2 and TRBJ2-1 provide the parts outside the CDR3, is GAGVSQSPSNKVTEKGKDVELRCDPISGHTALYWYRQSLGQGLEFLIYFQGNSAPDKSGLPSDRFSAERTGGSVSTLTIQRTQQEDSAVYLCASSLDRGHYNEQFFGPGTRLTVL.

The sample holds a few counts of this clonotype. The rearrangement uses TRBV5-6 and TRBJ2-3, with D perhaps TRBD1 or TRBD2 (6 bases each). CDR1 SGHDT and CDR2 YYEEEE come from the germline V gene. V lost 4 bases and J 0 bases, leaving 15 bases between the germline ends. The CDR3 sequence is 16 residues long. The CDR3 nucleotides are TGTGCCAGCAGCCAGGCGGGACACCGTAGCACAGATACGCAGTATTTT. This encodes CASSQAGHRSTDTQYF.

The chain carries TRBV6-2 or TRBV6-3 and TRBJ1-4, with unresolved D. Per the germline V gene, CDR1 is MNHEY and CDR2 is SVGEGT. The V end lost 5 bases, the J end lost 6 bases, and 10 bases lay between the germline ends. This CDR3 contains 13 residues. The DNA of the CDR3 is TGTGCCAGCAGTAGGGTCCGGGATGAAAAACTGTTTTTT. Encoded protein: CASSRVRDEKLFF.

This clonotype was detected only a few times. The chain employs TRBV7-2 and TRBJ2-3; D tentatively reads TRBD1 or TRBD2 (7 bases each). The CDR3 covers 16 residues. Trimming cost V 2 bases and J 4 bases, with 16 bases left between them. Germline assignment: CDR1 SGHTA and CDR2 FQGNSA. The CDR3 coding sequence is TGTGCCAGCAGCTTACAGGGGGGGGCGGGGGCAGATACGCAGTATTTT. It translates to CASSLQGGAGADTQYF.

This clonotype turned up a few times. The limits of the CDR3 on the DNA are not certain, so only TCRdb's listed CDR3 is given. The rearrangement joins TRBV25-1 to TRBJ1-1. From germline, CDR1 is MGHDK and CDR2 SYGVNS. The CDR3 contains 15 residues when both ends are counted. This chain's CDR3 is CASSERGSVGDGASF.

This clonotype was observed many times. The chain recombines TRBV20-1 with TRBJ2-1; 11 nucleotides match TRBD2. From germline, CDR1 is DFQATT and CDR2 SNEGSKA (reference sequence). The trim removed 2 bases at V and 3 bases at J, leaving 6 bases unmatched. The length of the CDR3 is 16 residues. Here the CDR3 reads CSARKLAGGDYNEQFF. The CDR3 DNA reads as TGCAGTGCTAGAAAGCTAGCGGGGGGCGACTACAATGAGCAGTTCTTC.

This clonotype has a handful of counts. The chain recombines TRBV7-9 with TRBJ2-2; the D gene is possibly TRBD2 (6 bases). The V end was cut by 0 bases, the J end by 4 bases, with 12 bases between. This CDR3 is built from 16 residues. Germline CDR1 is SEHNR and CDR2 is FQNEAQ (reference sequence). CDR3 sequence: CASSLASGLVTGELFF. In DNA, the CDR3 is TGTGCCAGCAGCTTAGCTTCGGGACTTGTCACCGGGGAGCTGTTTTTT.

This clonotype showed up just a few times. The V call is TRBV6-5, the J call TRBJ1-2, with a possible D match to TRBD1 (6 bases). This CDR3 spans 13 amino acids. Germline V gene sequence: CDR1 MNHEY, CDR2 SVGAGI. Trimming took 7 bases from V and 4 from J, leaving 13 bases between them. CDR3 sequence: CASTPRGTYGYTF. The CDR3 DNA reads TGTGCCAGCACTCCGAGGGGGACCTATGGCTACACCTTC.

This clonotype was recorded many times. The chain recombines TRBV7-2 with TRBJ2-3; 11 nucleotides match TRBD1. Germline V lookup: CDR1 SGHTA, CDR2 FQGNSA. The CDR3 is 16 amino acids. J lost 7 bases, V lost 3 bases, and 9 bases had no gene match. The CDR3 loop reads CASSLGGGQGAYTQYF. In DNA form, the CDR3 reads TGTGCCAGCAGCTTGGGGGGTGGACAGGGGGCTTATACGCAGTATTTT. Full variable domain (remainder filled in from reference TRBV7-2 and TRBJ2-3): GAGVSQSPSNKVTEKGKDVELRCDPISGHTALYWYRQSLGQGLEFLIYFQGNSAPDKSGLPSDRFSAERTGGSVSTLTIQRTQQEDSAVYLCASSLGGGQGAYTQYFGPGTRLTVL.

This clonotype occurred a few times. V is TRBV28 and J is TRBJ1-6; 10 bases map to TRBD1. With V trimmed by 3 bases and J by 10 bases, 6 bases remained unmatched. This CDR3 contains 15 residues. Germline CDR1 and CDR2: MDHEN and SYDVKM. CDR3 sequence: CASSFKGTGESPLHF. The CDR3, as DNA: TGTGCCAGCAGTTTTAAGGGGACAGGGGAATCACCCCTCCACTTT. The whole variable domain, remainder taken from reference TRBV28 and TRBJ1-6, is DVKVTQSSRYLVKRTGEKVFLECVQDMDHENMFWYRQDPGLGLRLIYFSYDVKMKEKGDIPEGYSVSREKKERFSLILESASTNQTSMYLCASSFKGTGESPLHFGNGTRLTVT.

This clonotype came up a few times. The chain combines TRBV2 with TRBJ2-3; no definite D call. Trimming shortened V by 5 bases and J by 2 bases, and 8 bases separated the two germline ends. Germline V gene lookup returns CDR1 SNHLY and CDR2 FYNNEI. This CDR3 spans 13 amino acids. CDR3 nucleotide sequence: TGTGCCAGCAGTCCCTCAGCCACAGATACGCAGTATTTT. This gives the protein CASSPSATDTQYF.

In its sample, this clonotype was seen many times. The chain joins TRBV7-6 to TRBJ1-2; 9 positions match TRBD1. Trimming cost V 3 bases and J 8 bases; bases outside gene matches: 13. Germline V gene lookup returns CDR1 SGHVS and CDR2 FNYEAQ. The CDR3 length is 16 residues. CDR3 nucleotide sequence: TGTGCCAGCAGCTTGGATGACAGGGGGTTATCGTGGGGCTACACCTTC. This encodes CASSLDDRGLSWGYTF.

The CDR3 sequence is CSAIAGVIYNEQFF. CDR3 sequence (DNA): TGCAGTGCTATAGCGGGAGTAATCTACAATGAGCAGTTCTTC. This sequence joins TRBV20-1 and TRBJ2-1; the match to TRBD2 covers 9 bases. The CDR3 length is 14 residues. V lost 4 bases, J lost 3 bases, and 4 bases stayed unmatched. Germline CDR1 reads DFQATT; CDR2 reads SNEGSKA (reference sequence).

The V call is TRBV28, the J call TRBJ2-7; D perhaps matches TRBD1 (5 bases). There are 14 residues in the CDR3. Germline V gene data show CDR1 as MDHEN and CDR2 as SYDVKM. The V end was cut by 1 base, the J end by 6 bases, with 13 bases between. The CDR3 DNA reads TGTGCCAGCAGTTTATTAGAAACCAGGGTCGAGCAGTACTTC. It yields the protein CASSLLETRVEQYF.

This clonotype was observed a few times. The chain combines TRBV7-9 with TRBJ2-6, with D maybe TRBD2 (5 bases). This CDR3 has 18 amino acids. V was clipped by 5 bases and J by 0 bases, with 17 bases between them. Germline V gene data show CDR1 as SEHNR and CDR2 as FQNEAQ (reference sequence). For the CDR3, the DNA is TGTGCCAGCAGCGCGCCCCTGACTGACTACTCTGGGGCCAACGTCCTGACTTTC. It specifies CASSAPLTDYSGANVLTF.